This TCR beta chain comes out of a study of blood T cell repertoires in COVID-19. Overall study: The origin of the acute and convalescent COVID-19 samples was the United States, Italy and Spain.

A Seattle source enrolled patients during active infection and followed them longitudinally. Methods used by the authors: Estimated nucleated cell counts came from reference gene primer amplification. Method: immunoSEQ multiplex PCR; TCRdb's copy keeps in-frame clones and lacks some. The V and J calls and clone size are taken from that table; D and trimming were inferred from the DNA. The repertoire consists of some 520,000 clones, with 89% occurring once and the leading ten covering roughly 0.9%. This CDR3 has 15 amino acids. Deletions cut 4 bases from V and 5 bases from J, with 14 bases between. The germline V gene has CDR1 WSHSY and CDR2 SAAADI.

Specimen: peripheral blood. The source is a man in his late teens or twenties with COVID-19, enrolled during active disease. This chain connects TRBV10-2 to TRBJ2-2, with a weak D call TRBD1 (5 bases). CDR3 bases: TGCGCCAGCAGTGGGGTCAGGGTGACGACCGGGGAGCTGTTTTTT. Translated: CASSGVRVTTGELFF.